One and the same sample provided the 4 T cell receptor beta chains below, sequenced in a study of early T cells in non-severe SARS-CoV-2 infection. TCRdb reprocessed the 5' RACE reads with MiXCR, giving one entry per CDR3 protein. The sample holds roughly 76,000 distinct CDR3 sequences, over 9% seen once. Sample: whole blood. These receptors originate from an adult who was a healthcare worker with PCR-confirmed SARS-CoV-2 infection or an uninfected control (not recorded which).

Concerning this clonotype itself: Possible read error: a much larger clone is one base away. The chain joins TRBV7-6 to TRBJ2-7; 11 bases are a match to TRBD2. The CDR3 spans 16 residues. Germline loops: CDR1 SGHVS, CDR2 FNYEAQ. The CDR3 here is CVSSLTSGGFSYEQYF. DNA for the CDR3: TGTGTCAGCAGCTTAACTAGCGGGGGATTCTCCTACGAGCAGTACTTC.

In this sample, this clonotype turned up many times. The chain carries TRBV5-4 and TRBJ2-1; TRBD2 matches at 11 bases. Trimming cost V 3 bases and J 3 bases; bases outside gene matches: 5. This CDR3 region has 16 residues. Germline CDR1 and CDR2: SGHNT and YYREEE (reference sequence). In DNA form, the CDR3 reads TGTGCCAGCAGCTCACTCACTAGCGGGAGCTACAATGAGCAGTTCTTC. Amino acids: CASSSLTSGSYNEQFF.

This clonotype has ten or more counts. The genes are TRBV29-1 and TRBJ1-1; D gene uncertain. Trimming removed 3 bases at V and 7 bases at J, with 15 bases between. The CDR3 is made up of 13 amino acids. Looked up from germline, CDR1 is SQVTM and CDR2 is ANQGSEA. CDR3 bases: TGCAGCGTTGATTTTGGAGGTTGGTATGAAGCTTTCTTT. Protein: CSVDFGGWYEAFF.

This clonotype was detected a few times. The V gene is TRBV9, the J gene TRBJ2-3; the match to TRBD2 covers 7 bases. After removal of 3 bases from V and 2 bases from J, the junction contained 6 bases not matched to a gene. The CDR3 length is 15 residues. Germline V gene data show CDR1 as SGDLS and CDR2 as YYNGEE. CDR3 region: CASSAGGWATDTQYF. As DNA, the CDR3 is TGTGCCAGCAGCGCGGGGGGATGGGCCACAGATACGCAGTATTTT.